This entry features one TCR beta chain sequence. The data originate from a study of CD8 T cell repertoires and HIV-1 epitope variants. TCRdb's table, derived via immunoSEQ multiplex PCR, lists solely in-frame clones and lacks some. The sample consists of tens of thousands of clones, 74% of them appearing once. Germline V gene lookup returns CDR1 LNHDA and CDR2 SQIVND (reference sequence). The CDR3 is made up of 15 amino acids. The ends lost 3 bases at V and 4 bases at J; junction bases unmatched: 3. This clonotype was obtained from a male donor with HIV. The V and J genes are TRBV19 and TRBJ2-2, with 9 bases lining up with TRBD1. The sample was uncultured baseline CD8+ T cells from peripheral blood mononuclear cells (PBMCs). The CDR3, as DNA: TGTGCCAGTAGTATCTCGGACAGGGGCACCGGGGAGCTGTTTTTT. As protein: CASSISDRGTGELFF. The entire variable domain, with the rest obtained from reference TRBV19 and TRBJ2-2, is as follows: DGGITQSPKYLFRKEGQNVTLSCEQNLNHDAMYWYRQDPGQGLRLIYYSQIVNDFQKGDIAEGYSVSREKKESFPLTVTSAQKNPTAFYLCASSISDRGTGELFFGEGSRLTVL.